This TCR beta chain was recorded in a study of OX40 agonist ivuxolimab in advanced cancers. Across the whole study: Dosing consisted of intravenous ivuxolimab at 0.01 to 10 mg/kg every 2 weeks.

Patients with autoimmune history or systemic immunosuppression were excluded. Study-level results: Partly responding patients at 0.1-3.0 mg/kg showed some of the smallest clonal expansion. Antigen targets of the expanded peripheral T cells went undetermined.

Clones were read by immunoSEQ multiplex PCR, and TCRdb kept only the in-frame ones, dropping some. Among around 81,000 clones listed, roughly 90% were seen once. On this clone itself: The antigen remains undetermined.

Here the sequenced sample was CD4+ or CD8+ T cells sorted from blood, taken in a trial of the OX40 agonist ivuxolimab. This receptor was taken from an adult with an advanced solid tumor such as melanoma, head and neck, liver or kidney cancer.

CDR3 in amino acids: CASSLGGPNTEAFF. The CDR3 bases are TGTGCCAGCAGCTTAGGAGGACCGAACACTGAAGCTTTCTTT. This sequence joins TRBV7-2 and TRBJ1-1; no clear D. Per the germline V gene, CDR1 is SGHTA and CDR2 is FQGNSA. CDR3 length: 14 residues. V lost 1 base to trimming and J lost 1 base, with 7 bases between them.